The 26 T cell receptor beta chains given below trace back to one sample, sequenced in a study of cytomegalovirus exposure and HLA in healthy donors. Primers included in the PCR were 60 Vbeta and 13 Jbeta primers. Generated by immunoSEQ multiplex PCR, the TCRdb table keeps only in-frame clones and is missing some. The data hold 100,000 to 150,000 clones, with 75% to 85% observed a single time. Sequencing used PBMCs. Receptors originate from a woman aged 40 to 49 in good health and CMV-seronegative.

The V and J genes are TRBV6-6 and TRBJ1-2; 11 bases map to TRBD1. The germline CDR1 and CDR2 sequences are MNHNY and SVGAGI (reference sequence). CDR3 length: 16 amino acids. The V segment lost 6 bases and the J segment 5 bases; nucleotides outside the gene matches: 11. The CDR3 here is CASSSGQGVQEYGYTF. As DNA, the CDR3 is TGTGCCAGCAGCTCGGGACAGGGGGTTCAGGAGTATGGCTACACCTTC.

This clone was found a few times. V is TRBV19 and J is TRBJ1-2; D is unclear. V lost 7 bases to trimming and J lost 1 base, with 13 bases between them. Germline V CDR1 and CDR2: LNHDA, SQIVND (reference sequence). This CDR3 comprises 14 residues. The CDR3 DNA reads as TGTGCCAGTACCCCCGGCGGGCTTAACTATGGCTACACCTTC. This codes for CASTPGGLNYGYTF. The full variable domain, its missing parts supplied by reference TRBV19 and TRBJ1-2, is DGGITQSPKYLFRKEGQNVTLSCEQNLNHDAMYWYRQDPGQGLRLIYYSQIVNDFQKGDIAEGYSVSREKKESFPLTVTSAQKNPTAFYLCASTPGGLNYGYTFGSGTRLTVV.

In regard to this clone: At one of its ends the junction is not consistent with the germline gene, which may arise from a read error. The CDR3 bases are TGTGCTAGCAGCTTAGTTTGGGGGCCTAACACCGGGGAGCTGTTTTTT. Amino acid sequence: CASSLVWGPNTGELFF. This rearrangement joins TRBV7-7 to TRBJ2-2, with D possibly matching TRBD1 (6 bases). There are 16 residues in the CDR3. The V gene's germline CDR1 is SSHAT and CDR2 FNYEAQ (reference sequence).

This chain uses TRBV2 with TRBJ2-7; 9 positions match TRBD2. The V segment lost 8 bases and the J segment 2 bases; nucleotides outside the gene matches: 7. From germline, CDR1 is SNHLY and CDR2 FYNNEI. The CDR3 runs to 14 residues. Written as DNA, the CDR3 is TGTGCCAGCGGCCCACTAGCGGGCCCCTACGAGCAGTACTTC. This encodes CASGPLAGPYEQYF.

The chain couples TRBV5-1 to TRBJ2-3; 10 bases fit TRBD1. From germline, CDR1 is SGHRS and CDR2 YFSETQ. CDR3 length: 13 amino acids. Trimming cost V 4 bases and J 10 bases; bases outside gene matches: 6. DNA of the CDR3: TGCGCCAGCAGCCTGCCGGACAGGGGGGCGCAGTATTTT. It codes for CASSLPDRGAQYF.

The rearrangement uses TRBV5-4 and TRBJ1-2; D possibly corresponds to TRBD1 (6 bases). The CDR3 sequence is 16 residues long. The germline V gene has CDR1 SGHNT and CDR2 YYREEE (reference sequence). The V and J ends lost 1 base and 8 bases respectively, with 21 bases between them. The CDR3 sequence is CASSLTGRRPPGGYTF. CDR3 DNA: TGTGCCAGCAGCTTGACAGGGAGAAGGCCTCCTGGGGGCTACACCTTC.

This rearrangement joins TRBV6-5 to TRBJ1-2; 10 nucleotides align to TRBD1. The CDR3 contains 15 residues. CDR1 is MNHEY, CDR2 SVGAGI, per germline. V was clipped by 7 bases and J by 4 bases; unmatched bases: 9. CDR3 sequence: CASTPGTGVSYGYTF. The DNA for the CDR3 is TGTGCCAGCACCCCCGGGACAGGGGTTAGCTATGGCTACACCTTC.

This rearrangement joins TRBV4-1 to TRBJ1-2, with D tentatively TRBD1 (6 bases). The V gene lost 4 bases and the J gene lost 1 base, with 13 bases spanning the gap. CDR3 length: 15 residues. The germline V gene encodes CDR1 MGHRA and CDR2 YSYEKL. The CDR3 loop is CASSLDYRVNYGYTF. The CDR3 nucleotides read TGCGCCAGCAGCCTTGATTACAGGGTTAACTATGGCTACACCTTC.

Remarks on this clone: The junction does not match germline at one end; this may be a read error. This chain links TRBV27 with TRBJ2-7, with 10 positions matching TRBD1. CDR3 length: 13 amino acids. Germline CDR1 reads MNHEY; CDR2 reads SMNVEV (reference sequence). The chain's CDR3 is CASRTGGSNEQYF. In DNA, the CDR3 is TGTGCCAGCAGGACAGGGGGCTCCAACGAGCAGTACTTC.

This chain uses TRBV4-2 with TRBJ2-7, with 7 bases fitting TRBD2. The CDR3 has 16 amino acids. The trim removed 5 bases at V and 2 bases at J, leaving 12 bases unmatched. Germline values: CDR1 LGHNA, CDR2 YNFKEQ. This CDR3 reads CASSDRYGGTTYEQYF. CDR3 sequence (DNA): TGTGCCAGCAGCGACCGGTACGGGGGGACCACCTACGAGCAGTACTTC.

This clone is a singleton in its sample. V usage is TRBV7-6 and J usage is TRBJ2-7; 9 bases match TRBD1. The trim removed 5 bases at V and 5 bases at J, leaving 13 bases unmatched. CDR1 and CDR2 (germline): SGHVS, FNYEAQ. This CDR3 region has 16 residues. CDR3 sequence (DNA): TGTGCCAGCAGCCCAGAACTAGGGACAGGGAGAAACGAGCAGTACTTC. Encoded protein: CASSPELGTGRNEQYF. Looking up the rest from reference TRBV7-6 and TRBJ2-7 gives the full variable domain: GAGVSQSPRYKVTKRGQDVALRCDPISGHVSLYWYRQALGQGPEFLTYFNYEAQQDKSGLPNDRFSAERPEGSISTLTIQRTEQRDSAMYRCASSPELGTGRNEQYFGPGTRLTVT.

V and J are TRBV19 and TRBJ1-1, with D maybe TRBD1 (5 bases). From germline, CDR1 is LNHDA and CDR2 SQIVND (reference sequence). V was cut by 7 bases and J by 8 bases, with 11 bases left in between. CDR3 length equals 11 residues. The CDR3 here is CASTLGLEAFF. DNA for the CDR3: TGTGCCAGTACCCTGGGACTAGAAGCTTTCTTT. Using reference TRBV19 and TRBJ1-1 for the parts outside the CDR3, the full variable domain is DGGITQSPKYLFRKEGQNVTLSCEQNLNHDAMYWYRQDPGQGLRLIYYSQIVNDFQKGDIAEGYSVSREKKESFPLTVTSAQKNPTAFYLCASTLGLEAFFGQGTRLTVV.

The J gene is TRBJ2-1, the V gene TRBV5-4; TRBD2 matches 8 bases. CDR1 is SGHNT, CDR2 YYREEE, per germline (reference sequence). This CDR3 contains 16 residues. V shed 6 bases and J 6 bases; nucleotides not matched to a gene: 14. CDR3 sequence (DNA): TGTGCCAGCAATCCGGGGAGTAGCGGGGTCTCCAATGAGCAGTTCTTC. Its translation is CASNPGSSGVSNEQFF.

The rearrangement joins TRBV5-6 to TRBJ2-7, with 9 nucleotides matching TRBD1. Trimming at V came to 2 bases and at J to 7 bases, leaving 10 bases not matched to a gene. The CDR3 is 15 residues long. Germline-derived CDR1 and CDR2 are SGHDT and YYEEEE. The CDR3 nucleotides are TGTGCCAGCAGCTTCCCCGGGACAGGGTCGGGGGAGCAGTACTTC. Its protein product is CASSFPGTGSGEQYF.

The V call is TRBV4-1, the J call TRBJ1-5, with D unresolved. The CDR3 loop spans 15 amino acids. The V gene's germline CDR1 is MGHRA and CDR2 YSYEKL. The ends were cut back, 5 bases at V and 3 bases at J, with 14 bases in the middle. The CDR3 here is CASSYRGQNNQPQHF. In DNA, the CDR3 is TGCGCCAGCAGCTACCGAGGGCAGAACAATCAGCCCCAGCATTTT.

J is TRBJ1-2 and V is TRBV4-3; 7 nucleotides align to TRBD1. The CDR3 has 15 residues. From germline, CDR1 is LGHNA and CDR2 YSLEER. V trimming: 5 bases; J trimming: 1 base; junction bases outside the gene matches: 7. CDR3 in DNA: TGCGCCAGCAGCAACCAACAGGGGAATAACTATGGCTACACCTTC. Translating it yields CASSNQQGNNYGYTF.

This clone was counted between two and nine times. The chain is built from TRBV6-1 and TRBJ2-7, with D unclear. The CDR3 has 16 residues. Germline CDR1 and CDR2: MNHNS and SASEGT. Deletions cut 3 bases from V and 3 bases from J, with 18 bases between. The DNA of the CDR3 is TGTGCCAGCAGTGATAACAGCCAATTCTATTACTACGAGCAGTACTTC. It specifies CASSDNSQFYYYEQYF.

This chain links TRBV7-9 with TRBJ1-1, with 7 bases lining up with TRBD1. The V gene end was trimmed by 6 bases and the J gene end by 5 bases; junction bases not matched to a gene: 15. Germline assignment: CDR1 SEHNR and CDR2 FQNEAQ (reference sequence). The CDR3 consists of 16 residues. CDR3 in amino acids: CASSLGAGGPGTEAFF. The CDR3 region has the DNA TGTGCCAGCAGTCTGGGGGCAGGGGGTCCAGGTACTGAAGCTTTCTTT.

The rearrangement joins TRBV27 to TRBJ1-1; 8 nucleotides line up with TRBD1. The germline CDR1 and CDR2 sequences are MNHEY and SMNVEV (reference sequence). Trimming took 6 bases from V and 1 from J; bases not matched to a gene: 7. The CDR3 loop spans 15 amino acids. For the CDR3, the DNA is TGTGCCAGCAGCTCCGGACAGGGCGGGAACACTGAAGCTTTCTTT. This translates into CASSSGQGGNTEAFF.

The chain carries TRBV5-1 and TRBJ2-5, with 9 bases lining up with TRBD1. Germline V gene sequence: CDR1 SGHRS, CDR2 YFSETQ. The V segment lost 4 bases and the J segment 2 bases; nucleotides outside the gene matches: 9. CDR3 length equals 16 residues. In DNA, the CDR3 is TGCGCCAGCAGCCCGCTTCCGGGACAGGGACAAGAGACCCAGTACTTC. It encodes CASSPLPGQGQETQYF.

The rearrangement links TRBV27 to TRBJ1-1, with a tentative D call TRBD1 (6 bases). V lost 1 base, J lost 1 base, and 7 bases lay in between. CDR3 length: 14 amino acids. Germline values: CDR1 MNHEY, CDR2 SMNVEV (reference sequence). Written as DNA, the CDR3 is TGTGCCAGCAGTTTATTACAGGGGAACACTGAAGCTTTCTTT. Protein: CASSLLQGNTEAFF.

This chain uses TRBV2 with TRBJ2-2, with TRBD2 identical over 8 bases. V lost 2 bases to trimming and J lost 5 bases; unmatched junction nucleotides: 4. The CDR3 loop spans 15 amino acids. Germline CDR1 is SNHLY and CDR2 is FYNNEI. In DNA, the CDR3 is TGTGCCAGCAGTGAATCTAGCGGGCTTACCGGGGAGCTGTTTTTT. It codes for CASSESSGLTGELFF.

V is TRBV28 and J is TRBJ2-3, with TRBD2 matching 8 bases. Germline V lookup: CDR1 MDHEN, CDR2 SYDVKM. This CDR3 is built from 15 residues. J gave up 3 bases and V 11 bases, and 13 bases lay outside the gene matches. This chain's CDR3 is CAPAPQRERTDTQYF. CDR3 in DNA: TGTGCCCCCGCACCCCAGCGGGAGAGAACAGATACGCAGTATTTT.

This clone showed up just a few times. The chain links TRBV2 to TRBJ1-2, with TRBD1 as a possible D gene (6 bases). V was trimmed by 7 bases and J by 8 bases, leaving 17 bases between them. Germline V gene sequence: CDR1 SNHLY, CDR2 FYNNEI. The CDR3 has 13 amino acids. CDR3 nucleotide sequence: TGTGCCAGCATCCCCCTCCGGGACAAGGGCTACACCTTC. It translates to CASIPLRDKGYTF.

There are a few counts of this clone. The V and J genes are TRBV11-3 and TRBJ1-1, with D possibly being TRBD1 (5 bases). Trimming took off 8 bases at V and 3 bases at J, with 7 bases between the two ends. The CDR3 is 11 amino acids. Per the germline V gene, CDR1 is SGHNT and CDR2 is YENEEA. In nucleotides, the CDR3 is TGTGCCAGCTGGGGGGACACTGAAGCTTTCTTT. Its protein is CASWGDTEAFF.

The chain carries TRBV4-2 and TRBJ2-5; tentative D call: TRBD1 (6 bases). Germline V lookup: CDR1 LGHNA, CDR2 YNFKEQ. This CDR3 comprises 13 residues. V was clipped by 4 bases and J by 0 bases, with 6 bases between them. CDR3 region: CASSRDNQETQYF. In DNA form, the CDR3 reads TGTGCCAGCAGCCGGGACAACCAAGAGACCCAGTACTTC.